The 25 T cell receptor beta chains below all came from one sample that was sequenced in a study of blood T cell repertoires in COVID-19. Data came from immunoSEQ multiplex PCR; TCRdb stores just in-frame clones and leaves some out. The sample consists of under 300,000 clones, around 81% of them appearing once. Sequenced sample: peripheral blood. These receptors were taken from an older woman with active or convalescent COVID-19.

The rearrangement links TRBV6-2 or TRBV6-3 to TRBJ1-1; 8 nucleotides match TRBD1. This CDR3 contains 14 residues. Trimming cost V 5 bases and J 4 bases; bases outside gene matches: 6. Germline CDR1 is MNHEY and CDR2 is SVGEGT. The CDR3 DNA reads as TGTGCCAGCAGTCCACAGGGGGTGTTCACTGAAGCTTTCTTT. Amino acids: CASSPQGVFTEAFF.

CDR3 bases: TGTGCCAGAAGCGCAGACGGGACAGGGCTATACAATGAGCAGTTCTTC. Translating gives CARSADGTGLYNEQFF. The chain couples TRBV7-5 to TRBJ2-1; whether TRBD1, the table's D call, matches the DNA was not checked. TRBV7-5 is an annotated pseudogene. This CDR3 comprises 16 residues.

Only a few counts were recorded for this clone. The junction departs from the called germline gene at one end, perhaps through a read error. The J gene is TRBJ2-1, the V gene TRBV5-6; 9 bases match TRBD2. Germline V gene sequence: CDR1 SGHDT, CDR2 YYEEEE. The CDR3 has 17 residues. The CDR3 reads CASSWRLPSGAPNEQFF. The CDR3 nucleotides are TGTGCCAGCAGCTGGAGGTTGCCTAGCGGGGCTCCCAATGAACAGTTCTTC.

This chain connects TRBV5-1 to TRBJ2-3; TRBD2 agrees at 14 bases. V was clipped by 4 bases and J by 1 base; unmatched bases: 2. This CDR3 has 16 amino acids. The germline gives CDR1 SGHRS, CDR2 YFSETQ. CDR3 sequence: CASSPGLAGGTDTQYF. CDR3 sequence (DNA): TGCGCCAGCAGCCCGGGACTAGCGGGGGGCACAGATACGCAGTATTTT.

This sequence joins TRBV18 and TRBJ1-1, with D unclear. This CDR3 has 16 amino acids. With 3 bases removed from V and 0 bases from J, the gap between germline ends came to 14 bases. Per germline, CDR1 KGHSH and CDR2 LQKENI. CDR3 sequence (DNA): TGTGCCAGCTCACCGGGCCCTGATAGGATGAACACTGAAGCTTTCTTT. This gives the protein CASSPGPDRMNTEAFF.

This clone turned up a few times. The CDR3 here is CASSPIDRALWSAQHF. The DNA for the CDR3 is TGTGCCAGCTCCCCGATCGACAGGGCCCTTTGGTCAGCCCAGCATTTT. The chain combines TRBV19 with TRBJ1-5; the match to TRBD1 covers 7 bases. The CDR3 length is 16 residues. The germline gives CDR1 LNHDA, CDR2 SQIVND (reference sequence). The V gene end was trimmed by 9 bases and the J gene end by 11 bases; junction bases not matched to a gene: 22.

The V call is TRBV4-3, the J call TRBJ2-3; D perhaps matches TRBD2 (7 bases). The CDR3 consists of 15 residues. Germline V gene sequence: CDR1 LGHNA, CDR2 YSLEER. Trimming removed 0 bases from V and 4 bases from J, with 11 bases in between. In DNA, the CDR3 is TGCGCCAGCAGCCAAGACACGGGGGGCTCAGATACGCAGTATTTT. This codes for CASSQDTGGSDTQYF.

The rearrangement uses TRBV3-1 (or the pseudogene TRBV3-2) and TRBJ1-2, with D unresolved. The germline V and J ends were trimmed by 0 bases and 2 bases, with 16 bases remaining between them. Germline loops: CDR1 LGHDT, CDR2 YNNKEL (reference sequence). The CDR3 length is 17 residues. The CDR3 here is CASSQEPGSGRNYGYTF. The DNA for the CDR3 is TGTGCCAGCAGCCAAGAGCCTGGGAGCGGGCGGAACTATGGCTACACCTTC.

V and J are TRBV6-6 and TRBJ1-6; possible D gene TRBD1, 5 bases. Deletions cut 10 bases from V and 6 bases from J, with 13 bases between. Germline-derived CDR1 and CDR2 are MNHNY and SVGAGI (reference sequence). The CDR3 length is 13 residues. CDR3 DNA sequence: TGTGCCACTATACGGGACTTTAATTCACCCCTCCACTTT. This encodes CATIRDFNSPLHF.

This chain connects TRBV14 to TRBJ1-5; D not certain. The CDR3 has 16 residues. Germline CDR1 and CDR2: SGHDN and FVKESK. Trimming took 0 bases from V and 0 from J, leaving 9 bases between them. The CDR3 DNA is TGTGCCAGCAGCCAAGATCGCGGGTATAGCAATCAGCCCCAGCATTTT. This codes for CASSQDRGYSNQPQHF.

The chain employs TRBV29-1 and TRBJ2-3, with D possibly TRBD2 on 6 matching bases. CDR1 and CDR2 (germline): SQVTM, ANQGSEA. Trimming shortened V by 3 bases and J by 2 bases, and 9 bases separated the two germline ends. The CDR3 consists of 13 residues. Written as DNA, the CDR3 is TGCAGCGTTGAGACGGGGGTCACAGATACGCAGTATTTT. Its translation: CSVETGVTDTQYF.

This chain links TRBV7-2 with TRBJ1-4, with 11 positions matching TRBD1. The CDR3 runs to 15 residues. The ends lost 3 bases at V and 6 bases at J; junction bases unmatched: 3. Germline values: CDR1 SGHTA, CDR2 FQGNSA. The CDR3 DNA reads TGTGCCAGCAGCTTCGGACAGGGGGCCTATGAAAAACTGTTTTTT. Translation: CASSFGQGAYEKLFF.

The V gene is TRBV4-1, the J gene TRBJ2-1; 10 bases line up with TRBD1. After removal of 4 bases from V and 7 bases from J, the junction contained 13 bases not matched to a gene. The CDR3 is 17 residues long. The V gene's germline CDR1 is MGHRA and CDR2 YSYEKL. Written as DNA, the CDR3 is TGCGCCAGCAGCCTGATCATGACAGGGGGCGCGGAAAATGAGCAGTTCTTC. Translation: CASSLIMTGGAENEQFF.

The V gene is TRBV3-1 (or the pseudogene TRBV3-2), the J gene TRBJ1-1, with D tentatively TRBD1 (6 bases). Germline V gives CDR1 LGHDT, CDR2 YNNKEL (reference sequence). The CDR3 length is 15 residues. The germline V and J ends were trimmed by 0 bases and 10 bases, with 18 bases remaining between them. The CDR3 protein is CASSQESSRQAGAFF. As DNA, the CDR3 is TGTGCCAGCAGCCAAGAATCGAGTCGACAGGCGGGAGCTTTCTTT.

This chain connects TRBV5-6 to TRBJ1-2; TRBD1 matches at 9 bases. CDR3 length: 17 amino acids. The germline CDR1 and CDR2 sequences are SGHDT and YYEEEE. Trimming cost V 2 bases and J 5 bases; bases outside gene matches: 13. The CDR3 loop is CASSFGTGPNVGYGYTF. The DNA of the CDR3 is TGTGCCAGCAGCTTTGGGACAGGGCCTAATGTAGGGTATGGCTACACCTTC. The whole variable domain, filled in from reference TRBV5-6 and TRBJ1-2, reads DAGVTQSPTHLIKTRGQQVTLRCSPKSGHDTVSWYQQALGQGPQFIFQYYEEEERQRGNFPDRFSGHQFPNYSSELNVNALLLGDSALYLCASSFGTGPNVGYGYTFGSGTRLTVV.

In its sample, this clone was seen once. The chain links TRBV6-5 to TRBJ1-5; unclear D gene. Germline values: CDR1 MNHEY, CDR2 SVGAGI. V gave up 4 bases and J gave up 3 bases, with 7 bases separating them. The length of the CDR3 is 13 residues. CDR3 region: CASSLRHNQPQHF. CDR3 bases: TGTGCCAGCAGTTTGAGGCACAATCAGCCCCAGCATTTT.

J is TRBJ1-1 and V is TRBV2; D possibly corresponds to TRBD1 (5 bases). V shed 6 bases and J shed 5 bases, with 13 bases lying between them. This CDR3 contains 13 residues. Germline CDR1 SNHLY, CDR2 FYNNEI. CDR3 in amino acids: CASRELGVTEAFF. In nucleotides, the CDR3 is TGTGCCAGCAGGGAACTAGGGGTGACTGAAGCTTTCTTT.

The rearrangement joins TRBV10-3 to TRBJ2-1, with D unclear. Germline CDR1 is ENHRY and CDR2 is SYGVKD. The CDR3 has 12 amino acids. V was cut by 3 bases and J by 4 bases, with 4 bases left in between. The CDR3 DNA sequence: TGTGCCATCAGTGAATCATACAATGAGCAGTTCTTC. It specifies CAISESYNEQFF.

This chain connects TRBV29-1 to TRBJ1-6, with D unresolved. V was shortened by 3 bases and J by 0 bases, with 12 bases between the two germline ends. The germline gives CDR1 SQVTM, CDR2 ANQGSEA. The CDR3 totals 16 residues. CDR3 nucleotide sequence: TGCAGCGTTGAGAATTCGACGGGCTCCTATAATTCACCCCTCCACTTT. It specifies CSVENSTGSYNSPLHF.

The chain has TRBV18 and TRBJ2-3; 11 bases match TRBD1. CDR1 is KGHSH and CDR2 is LQKENI in the germline V gene. Trimming removed 1 base from V and 4 bases from J; junction bases left unmatched: 4. The CDR3 sequence is 16 residues long. In DNA, the CDR3 is TGTGCCAGCTCACCACGGACAGGGGGCACGGCAGATACGCAGTATTTT. Protein sequence: CASSPRTGGTADTQYF.

Of note for this clone: The sample carries other DNA sequences with the same CDR3. The chain is built from TRBV6-2 or TRBV6-3 and TRBJ1-5; D not resolved. V dropped 2 bases and J dropped 3 bases, with 8 bases sitting between them. Germline CDR1 reads MNHEY; CDR2 reads SVGEGT. The CDR3 runs 14 residues. As DNA, the CDR3 is TGTGCCAGCAGTTACGGCAGGTCCAATCAGCCCCAGCATTTT. This gives the protein CASSYGRSNQPQHF.

This rearrangement joins TRBV12-5 to TRBJ2-3; D is perhaps TRBD2 (6 bases). The CDR3 runs to 14 residues. Germline assignment: CDR1 LGHNT and CDR2 FRNRAP. V lost 1 base to trimming and J lost 3 bases, with 8 bases between them. The CDR3 sequence: CASGLGLVTDTQYF. The CDR3, as DNA: TGTGCTAGTGGTTTGGGACTAGTTACAGATACGCAGTATTTT. The whole variable domain, filled in from reference TRBV12-5 and TRBJ2-3, reads DARVTQTPRHKVTEMGQEVTMRCQPILGHNTVFWYRQTMMQGLELLAYFRNRAPLDDSGMPKDRFSAEMPDATLATLKIQPSEPRDSAVYFCASGLGLVTDTQYFGPGTRLTVL.

This clone was detected only once. V and J are TRBV6-5 and TRBJ2-7; TRBD2 is a possible D gene (6 bases). CDR1 MNHEY and CDR2 SVGAGI come from the germline V gene. This CDR3 comprises 14 residues. Trimming shortened V by 4 bases and J by 0 bases, and 10 bases separated the two germline ends. CDR3 nucleotides: TGTGCCAGCAGTTCTGGCGGGATCTCCTACGAGCAGTACTTC. Residues: CASSSGGISYEQYF.

The genes are TRBV5-1 and TRBJ1-1; D is unresolved. Germline V gene lookup returns CDR1 SGHRS and CDR2 YFSETQ. The CDR3 is made up of 15 amino acids. V was pared by 0 bases and J by 3 bases, with 12 bases between. The CDR3 DNA reads TGCGCCAGCAGCTTGGGCGGAATTAGAGACACTGAAGCTTTCTTT. Translation gives CASSLGGIRDTEAFF.

This rearrangement joins TRBV2 to TRBJ1-5; 7 bases fit TRBD1. The CDR3 loop spans 14 amino acids. The junction had 4 bases not matched to a gene; V was cut back by 6 bases and J by 2 bases. Per the germline V gene, CDR1 is SNHLY and CDR2 is FYNNEI. CDR3 residues: CASRTTGGNQPQHF. The DNA for the CDR3 is TGTGCCAGCAGGACTACAGGGGGCAATCAGCCCCAGCATTTT.